The 29 T cell receptor beta chains in this list originate from one sample, sequenced in a study of spatial heterogeneity in lung cancer. Study-wide results and limits: One measure, the expanded intratumoral alpha and beta TCR count, tracked tumor mutation counts.

Time point: sample taken at primary tumor resection. TCRdb re-called the 5' RACE reads with MiXCR, one entry per CDR3 protein. The profile covers under 8,000 distinct CDR3 sequences, with 12% appearing a single time and 20% to 25% taken by the ten largest. No antigen has been assigned to these receptors. Here the sequenced sample was lung tumor tissue, taken at surgery. These receptors were obtained from a male donor with early-stage non-small cell lung cancer.

This clonotype ranks as medium-sized (0.01 to 0.1%). The V call is TRBV29-1, the J call TRBJ2-5; TRBD2 agrees at 13 bases. Germline-derived CDR1 and CDR2 are SQVTM and ANQGSEA. V trimming: 4 bases; J trimming: 2 bases; junction bases outside the gene matches: 7. The CDR3 loop spans 16 amino acids. The CDR3 DNA sequence: TGCAGCGTTGCAGGGACTAGCGGGATCCATCAAGAGACCCAGTACTTC. Translated: CSVAGTSGIHQETQYF.

This clonotype was picked up many times. V is TRBV3-1 and J is TRBJ1-1, with no clear D. This CDR3 contains 15 residues. Germline-derived CDR1 and CDR2 are LGHDT and YNNKEL (reference sequence). The ends were cut back, 1 base at V and 0 bases at J, with 9 bases in the middle. The CDR3 is CASSQGPALNTEAFF. CDR3 DNA: TGTGCCAGCAGCCAAGGTCCGGCCCTGAACACTGAAGCTTTCTTT.

In its sample, this clonotype is medium-sized. The chain links TRBV5-4 to TRBJ2-3; no reliable D call. Germline V gives CDR1 SGHNT, CDR2 YYREEE (reference sequence). The CDR3 runs 15 residues. V was pared by 0 bases and J by 0 bases, with 8 bases between. The CDR3 spells CASSLESYSTDTQYF. DNA for the CDR3: TGTGCCAGCAGCTTGGAAAGCTATAGCACAGATACGCAGTATTTT.

The V call is TRBV11-3, the J call TRBJ2-1; the D call may be TRBD1 or TRBD2 (5 bases each). The V and J ends lost 1 base and 0 bases respectively, with 10 bases between them. The CDR3 spans 16 residues. Germline CDR1 SGHNT, CDR2 YENEEA. The CDR3 here is CASSLGDLSSYNEQFF. The CDR3 DNA reads as TGTGCCAGCAGCTTAGGGGACCTCAGCTCCTACAATGAGCAGTTCTTC.

This clonotype was counted many times. The chain employs TRBV11-2 and TRBJ2-1, with 7 bases lining up with TRBD1. Trimming took 3 bases from V and 7 from J; bases not matched to a gene: 9. CDR1 and CDR2 from the germline V gene are SGHAT and FQNNGV. The CDR3 is 15 amino acids. CDR3 coding DNA: TGTGCCAGCAGCTTTCCCGGGACAGCCCTTAATGAGCAGTTCTTC. The encoded protein is CASSFPGTALNEQFF.

This clonotype was found many times. The rearrangement links TRBV6-5 to TRBJ1-2, with 11 bases identical to TRBD1. Germline V gives CDR1 MNHEY, CDR2 SVGAGI. The V gene end was trimmed by 4 bases and the J gene end by 2 bases; junction bases not matched to a gene: 3. This CDR3 has 15 amino acids. The CDR3 bases are TGTGCCAGCAGTTGGACAGGGGGCACCAACTATGGCTACACCTTC. Translation gives CASSWTGGTNYGYTF.

This clonotype was seen ten or more times. The chain is built from TRBV9 and TRBJ2-1, with a weak D call TRBD2 (5 bases). The germline V and J ends were trimmed by 0 bases and 6 bases, with 10 bases remaining between them. CDR1 and CDR2 (germline): SGDLS, YYNGEE. The CDR3 has 14 residues. The chain's CDR3 is CASSVEGSSNEQFF. CDR3 in DNA: TGTGCCAGCAGCGTAGAAGGGAGTAGCAATGAGCAGTTCTTC.

This clonotype appeared many times. This chain uses TRBV12-3 or TRBV12-4 with TRBJ1-5; no reliable D call. The V gene lost 1 base and the J gene lost 5 bases, with 3 bases spanning the gap. The CDR3 is made up of 12 amino acids. CDR3 region: CASSLGYQPQHF. The CDR3 nucleotides read TGTGCCAGCAGTTTAGGGTATCAGCCCCAGCATTTT.

By sample share, this clonotype is medium-sized. V usage is TRBV7-9 and J usage is TRBJ2-1, with TRBD1 matching over 7 bases. This CDR3 comprises 15 residues. The ends lost 5 bases at V and 0 bases at J; junction bases unmatched: 4. CDR1 is SEHNR, CDR2 FQNEAQ, per germline (reference sequence). CDR3 sequence reads: CASSGDSGSYNEQFF. In DNA, the CDR3 is TGTGCCAGCAGCGGGGACAGCGGCTCCTACAATGAGCAGTTCTTC.

This clonotype showed up many times. V usage is TRBV12-5 and J usage is TRBJ2-1; 8 nucleotides match TRBD2. J gave up 5 bases and V 4 bases, and 4 bases lay outside the gene matches. The CDR3 is made up of 14 amino acids. Germline V gene lookup returns CDR1 LGHNT and CDR2 FRNRAP. The CDR3 sequence is CASGWQAGDNEQFF. The DNA for the CDR3 is TGTGCTAGTGGTTGGCAAGCGGGAGACAATGAGCAGTTCTTC.

This sequence joins TRBV24-1 and TRBJ2-1; TRBD2 matches 8 bases. The germline gives CDR1 KGHDR, CDR2 SFDVKD. The CDR3 is made up of 14 amino acids. V was clipped by 7 bases and J by 6 bases; unmatched bases: 7. CDR3 loop: CATSGGGYGNEQFF. DNA of the CDR3: TGTGCCACCAGCGGGGGGGGGTATGGCAATGAGCAGTTCTTC.

This clonotype qualifies as medium-sized. The rearrangement links TRBV19 to TRBJ2-1; 10 nucleotides line up with TRBD2. The germline CDR1 and CDR2 sequences are LNHDA and SQIVND (reference sequence). With 3 bases clipped from V and 10 bases from J, the junction kept 9 bases outside the gene matches. The CDR3 sequence is 15 residues long. The CDR3 is CASSIYLAGAWEQFF. The CDR3 nucleotides read TGTGCCAGTAGTATTTACCTAGCGGGAGCGTGGGAGCAGTTCTTC.

This clonotype has at least ten counts. The chain employs TRBV12-3 or TRBV12-4 and TRBJ2-5; 11 nucleotides match TRBD2. The CDR3 loop spans 18 amino acids. Trimming took 5 bases from V and 4 from J; bases not matched to a gene: 15. Written as DNA, the CDR3 is TGTGCCAGCAGTCCGCCGCTAGCGGGAGGTCCAAAGTCAGAGACCCAGTACTTC. Protein: CASSPPLAGGPKSETQYF.

This clonotype was counted ten times or more. V usage is TRBV4-1 and J usage is TRBJ2-1; possible D gene TRBD1, 7 bases. Trimming shortened V by 4 bases and J by 9 bases, and 19 bases separated the two germline ends. This CDR3 comprises 15 residues. The germline gives CDR1 MGHRA, CDR2 YSYEKL. The CDR3 is CASSPPGTGEVEQFF. The CDR3 nucleotides read TGCGCCAGCAGCCCCCCCGGAACAGGGGAGGTTGAGCAGTTCTTC.

Ten or more counts support this clonotype. This chain links TRBV7-2 with TRBJ2-1; 7 bases map to TRBD2. The CDR3 length is 15 residues. V lost 2 bases and J lost 5; bases outside the gene matches: 6. Germline V gene data show CDR1 as SGHTA and CDR2 as FQGNSA. This CDR3 is CASSLWASGHNEQFF. In DNA form, the CDR3 reads TGTGCCAGCAGCTTATGGGCTAGCGGCCACAATGAGCAGTTCTTC.

This clonotype has ten or more counts. The chain uses TRBV3-1 and TRBJ2-5; 7 positions match TRBD2. The CDR3 has 13 amino acids. V was pared by 6 bases and J by 5 bases, with 6 bases of the junction left unmatched. CDR1 and CDR2 (germline): LGHDT, YNNKEL (reference sequence). The CDR3 nucleotides read TGTGCCAGCAGTTCTAGCGGTGAGGAGACCCAGTACTTC. This sequence encodes CASSSSGEETQYF.

V usage is TRBV29-1 and J usage is TRBJ1-1; the D gene is possibly TRBD1 (6 bases). The V gene's germline CDR1 is SQVTM and CDR2 ANQGSEA. The V gene lost 7 bases and the J gene lost 0 bases, with 12 bases spanning the gap. The CDR3 consists of 13 residues. The CDR3 loop reads CSAKTGMNTEAFF. The CDR3 DNA follows: TGCAGCGCCAAGACAGGAATGAACACTGAAGCTTTCTTT.

This clonotype has just one count. This rearrangement joins TRBV7-6 to TRBJ1-5; D is uncertain. This CDR3 spans 12 amino acids. The germline V gene has CDR1 SGHVS and CDR2 FNYEAQ. V was clipped by 0 bases and J by 3 bases, with 0 bases between them. The CDR3 is CASSLANQPQHF. CDR3 in DNA: TGTGCCAGCAGCTTAGCCAATCAGCCCCAGCATTTT. Drawing the rest from reference TRBV7-6 and TRBJ1-5, the complete variable domain is GAGVSQSPRYKVTKRGQDVALRCDPISGHVSLYWYRQALGQGPEFLTYFNYEAQQDKSGLPNDRFSAERPEGSISTLTIQRTEQRDSAMYRCASSLANQPQHFGDGTRLSIL.

This clonotype was observed at least ten times. The chain has TRBV20-1 and TRBJ1-1; D unresolved. Trimming removed 2 bases at V and 0 bases at J, with 7 bases between. CDR1 is DFQATT and CDR2 is SNEGSKA in the germline V gene (reference sequence). The CDR3 is 13 amino acids. The CDR3 DNA reads as TGCAGTGCTAGATATACAGTGAACACTGAAGCTTTCTTT. Its translation is CSARYTVNTEAFF.

This clonotype was seen many times. The rearrangement joins TRBV7-2 to TRBJ2-5; a possible D gene is TRBD1 (6 bases). Germline V lookup: CDR1 SGHTA, CDR2 FQGNSA. The V end lost 4 bases, the J end lost 3 bases, and 18 bases lay between the germline ends. The CDR3 is made up of 16 amino acids. CDR3 protein: CASSSALGQGEETQYF. The CDR3 coding sequence is TGTGCCAGCAGCTCCGCGCTGGGACAAGGGGAAGAGACCCAGTACTTC.

This clonotype was observed many times. The genes are TRBV4-1 and TRBJ1-5, with 10 bases lining up with TRBD1. V was clipped by 0 bases and J by 2 bases; unmatched bases: 1. Germline CDR1 reads MGHRA; CDR2 reads YSYEKL. The CDR3 loop spans 16 amino acids. CDR3 nucleotides: TGCGCCAGCAGCCAAGAAGGGACAGGGGGCAATCAGCCCCAGCATTTT. Protein sequence: CASSQEGTGGNQPQHF.

This clonotype is deemed medium-sized. CDR3 DNA sequence: TGTGCCAGCAGCTTAGGGAACTATGGCTACACCTTC. Translating gives CASSLGNYGYTF. The V gene is TRBV7-9, the J gene TRBJ1-2; D remains ambiguous. The ends were cut back, 1 base at V and 2 bases at J, with 2 bases in the middle. This CDR3 spans 12 amino acids. Per the germline V gene, CDR1 is SEHNR and CDR2 is FQNEAQ (reference sequence).

Only a few counts were recorded for this clonotype. V is TRBV5-4 and J is TRBJ2-2; 7 bases are shared with TRBD2. CDR3 size: 14 residues. The V and J ends lost 4 bases and 4 bases, in that order; junction bases with no gene match: 4. Germline V gene lookup returns CDR1 SGHNT and CDR2 YYREEE (reference sequence). The CDR3 DNA is TGTGCCAGCAGCCCGGGGGGATCCACCGGGGAGCTGTTTTTT. Translating it yields CASSPGGSTGELFF.

This clonotype was recorded many times. This chain uses TRBV5-4 with TRBJ2-2; the match to TRBD2 covers 7 bases. This CDR3 has 15 amino acids. Per the germline V gene, CDR1 is SGHNT and CDR2 is YYREEE (reference sequence). V gave up 2 bases and J gave up 1 base; unmatched junction bases: 2. The chain's CDR3 is CASSLASGNTGELFF. In DNA form, the CDR3 reads TGTGCCAGCAGCTTAGCTAGCGGGAACACCGGGGAGCTGTTTTTT.

Ten or more counts support this clonotype. V gene TRBV7-2 combines with J gene TRBJ1-6, with D perhaps matching TRBD1 (5 bases). This CDR3 region has 14 residues. Per the germline V gene, CDR1 is SGHTA and CDR2 is FQGNSA. The CDR3 loop reads CASADSLYNSPLHF. DNA of the CDR3: TGTGCTTCCGCCGACAGTTTGTATAATTCACCCCTCCACTTT.

Judged by abundance, this clonotype is medium-sized. V gene TRBV12-3 or TRBV12-4 combines with J gene TRBJ2-1; no definite D call. The CDR3 consists of 13 residues. V was clipped by 1 base and J by 7 bases, with 8 bases between them. CDR3 DNA: TGTGCCAGCAGTTTAGACCGTGGGAATGAGCAGTTCTTC. Amino acid sequence: CASSLDRGNEQFF.

In its sample, this clonotype ranks as medium-sized. This chain connects TRBV28 to TRBJ2-7, with a possible D match to TRBD1 (6 bases). V was pared by 7 bases and J by 2 bases, with 18 bases between. This CDR3 has 15 amino acids. Germline V gene data show CDR1 as MDHEN and CDR2 as SYDVKM. CDR3 protein: CASTAESRGTYEQYF. The CDR3 region has the DNA TGTGCCAGCACCGCCGAATCCAGGGGAACCTACGAGCAGTACTTC. Filled out from reference TRBV28 and TRBJ2-7, the complete variable domain reads DVKVTQSSRYLVKRTGEKVFLECVQDMDHENMFWYRQDPGLGLRLIYFSYDVKMKEKGDIPEGYSVSREKKERFSLILESASTNQTSMYLCASTAESRGTYEQYFGPGTRLTVT.

The sample holds many counts of this clonotype. The genes are TRBV2 and TRBJ2-3; 7 bases match TRBD2. The CDR3 consists of 14 residues. After removal of 4 bases from V and 7 bases from J, the junction contained 8 bases not matched to a gene. CDR1 and CDR2 (germline): SNHLY, FYNNEI. CDR3 sequence reads: CASSAQREVYTQYF. CDR3 nucleotides: TGTGCCAGCAGTGCCCAGCGGGAAGTGTATACGCAGTATTTT. Combining the CDR3 with reference TRBV2 and TRBJ2-3 gives the whole variable domain EPEVTQTPSHQVTQMGQEVILRCVPISNHLYFYWYRQILGQKVEFLVSFYNNEISEKSEIFDDQFSVERPDGSNFTLKIRSTKLEDSAMYFCASSAQREVYTQYFGPGTRLTVL.

In this sample, this clonotype is medium-sized. The V call is TRBV5-4, the J call TRBJ2-1; D is unresolved. The CDR3 totals 12 residues. Trimming removed 3 bases at V and 15 bases at J, with 16 bases between. CDR1 SGHNT and CDR2 YYREEE come from the germline V gene (reference sequence). Here the CDR3 reads CASSSQTRSRFF. Here the CDR3 DNA reads TGTGCCAGCAGCTCCCAAACACGCTCTCGGTTCTTC.